This T cell receptor beta chain was sequenced for a study of blood T cell repertoires in COVID-19. The authors' processing: Reference gene primer amplification in the assay estimated nucleated cell counts. The table came from immunoSEQ multiplex PCR; TCRdb's copy has only in-frame clones and leaves some out. V and J calls and clone size are copied from that table; D and trimming were computed from the DNA. The table shows 320,000 or so clones, with 85% occurring only once. This clone appeared a single time. The ends were cut back, 5 bases at V and 1 base at J, with 5 bases in the middle. The CDR3 spans 11 residues. CDR1 GTSNPN and CDR2 SVGIG come from the germline V gene (reference sequence). The age range of participants was about 18 to 95 years, with residence in under 25 US areas.

The sequence came from a woman in her 30s who had been exposed to COVID-19. This chain links TRBV30 with TRBJ1-1, with D unclear. Sequencing was carried out using PBMCs or T cells enriched from blood (not recorded which). The CDR3, as DNA: TGTGCCTGGGCAGGGAACACTGAAGCTTTCTTT. This encodes CAWAGNTEAFF.